What follows are 24 T cell receptor beta chains derived from one specimen sequenced in a study of cytomegalovirus exposure and HLA in healthy donors. PCR was performed using 60 Vbeta and 13 Jbeta primers. Clones were read by immunoSEQ multiplex PCR, and TCRdb kept only the in-frame ones, dropping some. Of approximately 140,000 clones listed, about four fifths are singletons. What was sequenced was PBMCs. These receptors were collected from a human donor in good health.

V gene TRBV9 combines with J gene TRBJ2-2, with TRBD2 as a possible D gene (5 bases). V shed 5 bases and J shed 4 bases, with 15 bases lying between them. The CDR3 length is 15 residues. Germline assignment: CDR1 SGDLS and CDR2 YYNGEE. In DNA form, the CDR3 reads TGTGCCAGCAGGTCCCTGAGCGGAGCCACCGGGGAGCTGTTTTTT. It specifies CASRSLSGATGELFF.

The CDR3 nucleotides are TGTGCCAGCAGTAAGACAGGTTCCGTGAACACTGAAGCTTTCTTT. This sequence encodes CASSKTGSVNTEAFF. V is TRBV28 and J is TRBJ1-1; maybe TRBD1 (6 bases). With 5 bases removed from V and 0 bases from J, the gap between germline ends came to 13 bases. The CDR3 contains 15 residues. Germline V gene data show CDR1 as MDHEN and CDR2 as SYDVKM.

The chain carries TRBV2 and TRBJ2-1; 9 bases line up with TRBD1. This CDR3 is built from 15 residues. V shed 4 bases and J 5 bases; nucleotides not matched to a gene: 6. Germline V gives CDR1 SNHLY, CDR2 FYNNEI. The CDR3 reads CASSVRTGVDNEQFF. CDR3 in DNA: TGTGCCAGCAGTGTGAGGACAGGGGTCGACAATGAGCAGTTCTTC.

This clone appeared a few times. The rearrangement links TRBV30 to TRBJ1-2, with D possibly being TRBD1 (6 bases). V lost 7 bases and J 4 bases, leaving 13 bases between the germline ends. This CDR3 has 12 amino acids. The V gene's germline CDR1 is GTSNPN and CDR2 SVGIG (reference sequence). Here the CDR3 DNA reads TGTGCCTTCCCACAGGGTAGCTATGGCTACACCTTC. Protein sequence: CAFPQGSYGYTF.

The J gene is TRBJ1-5, the V gene TRBV15; a weak D match, TRBD1 (6 bases). The CDR3 contains 14 residues. Germline V lookup: CDR1 LNHNV, CDR2 YYDKDF (reference sequence). The V end was cut by 4 bases, the J end by 4 bases, with 11 bases between. The CDR3 DNA reads TGTGCCACCAGCACACTACAGGGAAATCAGCCCCAGCATTTT. Translated, it gives CATSTLQGNQPQHF.

The V gene is TRBV7-9, the J gene TRBJ2-7; D may be TRBD2 (5 bases). The V gene lost 8 bases and the J gene lost 0 bases, with 23 bases spanning the gap. The CDR3 contains 17 residues. Germline V CDR1 and CDR2: SEHNR, FQNEAQ (reference sequence). The CDR3 here is CASGRLSGLWDSYEQYF. Here the CDR3 DNA reads TGTGCCAGCGGGAGACTCTCGGGCCTCTGGGACTCCTACGAGCAGTACTTC.

This rearrangement joins TRBV11-2 to TRBJ1-1; weak D call: TRBD1 (5 bases). CDR1 is SGHAT, CDR2 FQNNGV, per germline. Trimming removed 4 bases from V and 6 bases from J, with 15 bases in between. The CDR3 runs 14 residues. The DNA for the CDR3 is TGTGCCAGCAGCTCCTCCTGGACATTCTCTGAAGCTTTCTTT. Its protein product is CASSSSWTFSEAFF.

The J gene is TRBJ1-6, the V gene TRBV30, with 10 bases matching TRBD1. The CDR3 sequence is 15 residues long. Germline V gene data show CDR1 as GTSNPN and CDR2 as SVGIG (reference sequence). Unmatched junction bases numbered 4, after V lost 1 base and J lost 7 bases. CDR3 in DNA: TGTGCCTGGAGTGATCTGGACAGGGGGAATTCACCCCTCCACTTT. Translation gives CAWSDLDRGNSPLHF.

The chain links TRBV15 to TRBJ1-1, with 7 bases lining up with TRBD1. The CDR3 has 15 amino acids. The germline gives CDR1 LNHNV, CDR2 YYDKDF (reference sequence). Germline trimming cut 1 base from V and 1 base from J; bases unmatched to any gene: 3. The CDR3 coding sequence is TGTGCCACCAGCAGAGTCCCAGGGGGGAACACTGAAGCTTTCTTT. Protein: CATSRVPGGNTEAFF.

V gene TRBV11-2 combines with J gene TRBJ1-6; D perhaps matches TRBD1 (5 bases). CDR3 length equals 16 residues. Trimming removed 5 bases from V and 10 bases from J, with 21 bases in between. Looked up from germline, CDR1 is SGHAT and CDR2 is FQNNGV. CDR3 in amino acids: CASSQPDARGPSPLHF. CDR3 nucleotide sequence: TGTGCCAGCAGCCAGCCGGACGCGCGGGGCCCCTCACCCCTCCACTTT.

This clone was picked up a small number of times. This sequence joins TRBV5-6 and TRBJ2-7, with 9 positions matching TRBD2. The CDR3 has 15 amino acids. Germline assignment: CDR1 SGHDT and CDR2 YYEEEE. Trimming at V came to 3 bases and at J to 3 bases, leaving 7 bases not matched to a gene. The CDR3 sequence is CASSSTQAGGYEQYF. CDR3 nucleotides: TGTGCCAGCAGCTCGACCCAAGCGGGGGGCTACGAGCAGTACTTC.

The chain links TRBV6-1 to TRBJ1-1, with D possibly TRBD1 on 5 matching bases. The V end lost 0 bases, the J end lost 1 base, and 6 bases lay between the germline ends. Germline V CDR1 and CDR2: MNHNS, SASEGT. There are 14 residues in the CDR3. The CDR3, as DNA: TGTGCCAGCAGTGAAGCGGGGGGGAACACTGAAGCTTTCTTT. This sequence encodes CASSEAGGNTEAFF.

The chain carries TRBV19 and TRBJ2-3, with TRBD2 matching 10 bases. CDR3 size: 16 residues. In germline, CDR1 is LNHDA, CDR2 SQIVND (reference sequence). Trimming cost V 5 bases and J 3 bases; bases outside gene matches: 8. The CDR3 loop is CASSPLAGETTDTQYF. The CDR3 DNA is TGTGCCAGTAGTCCCCTAGCGGGAGAAACGACAGATACGCAGTATTTT.

The chain uses TRBV4-3 and TRBJ2-1; D remains unclear. Trimming left V 0 bases short and J 0 bases short, with 15 bases between. The CDR3 has 18 residues. Germline V gene lookup returns CDR1 LGHNA and CDR2 YSLEER. CDR3 in amino acids: CASSQDPGDSFSYNEQFF. In DNA, the CDR3 is TGCGCCAGCAGCCAAGATCCAGGCGATTCTTTCTCCTACAATGAGCAGTTCTTC.

This clone was picked up a small number of times. V is TRBV27 and J is TRBJ2-5; no definite D call. The germline CDR1 and CDR2 sequences are MNHEY and SMNVEV (reference sequence). The CDR3 totals 15 residues. Trimming shortened V by 6 bases and J by 2 bases, and 16 bases separated the two germline ends. The CDR3 here is CASRTWAARQETQYF. The CDR3 DNA sequence: TGTGCCAGCAGAACCTGGGCAGCCAGGCAAGAGACCCAGTACTTC.

The genes are TRBV5-1 and TRBJ2-7, with TRBD1 matching 8 bases. The V segment lost 0 bases and the J segment 0 bases; nucleotides outside the gene matches: 5. Germline CDR1 SGHRS, CDR2 YFSETQ. The CDR3 spans 16 residues. Here the CDR3 DNA reads TGCGCCAGCAGCTTGGAACAGGGGGTCCTCTCCTACGAGCAGTACTTC. It translates to CASSLEQGVLSYEQYF.

The chain combines TRBV6-1 with TRBJ2-1, with 11 bases aligning to TRBD2. CDR3 size: 15 residues. Germline CDR1 reads MNHNS; CDR2 reads SASEGT. With 6 bases clipped from V and 6 bases from J, the junction kept 7 bases outside the gene matches. CDR3 region: CASRDSGGAVNEQFF. The CDR3 nucleotides read TGTGCCAGCAGGGATAGCGGGGGGGCCGTCAATGAGCAGTTCTTC.

The chain carries TRBV27 and TRBJ2-3, with D possibly matching TRBD1 (6 bases). The V gene lost 3 bases and the J gene lost 1 base, with 23 bases spanning the gap. The CDR3 spans 19 residues. Germline assignment: CDR1 MNHEY and CDR2 SMNVEV (reference sequence). The CDR3 coding sequence is TGTGCCAGCAGTTTTTTGGCCGATCTAAGGGGGATTCGCACAGATACGCAGTATTTT. Amino acid sequence: CASSFLADLRGIRTDTQYF.

The genes are TRBV11-1 and TRBJ2-3; TRBD1 agrees at 10 bases. Germline values: CDR1 SGHAT, CDR2 FQDESV (reference sequence). This CDR3 contains 15 residues. J lost 4 bases, V lost 5 bases, and 6 bases had no gene match. The CDR3 nucleotides are TGTGCCAGCAGCCGACAGGGGGCATTTGCAGATACGCAGTATTTT. This encodes CASSRQGAFADTQYF.

The chain links TRBV5-1 to TRBJ1-2; 9 nucleotides agree with TRBD1. The J segment lost 7 bases and the V segment lost 5 bases, leaving 6 bases of the junction unmatched. The germline V gene encodes CDR1 SGHRS and CDR2 YFSETQ. The CDR3 totals 13 residues. The CDR3 is CASSTDRGVGYTF. DNA for the CDR3: TGCGCCAGCAGTACGGACAGGGGAGTTGGCTACACCTTC.

The J gene is TRBJ2-7, the V gene TRBV28, with 14 nucleotides matching TRBD2. CDR1 and CDR2 from the germline V gene are MDHEN and SYDVKM. Unmatched junction bases numbered 21, after V lost 2 bases and J lost 12 bases. This CDR3 is 19 amino acids long. This CDR3 reads CASSLMDLPQGLAGVPPYF. The DNA for the CDR3 is TGTGCCAGCAGTTTAATGGATCTCCCCCAGGGACTAGCGGGAGTTCCTCCGTACTTC.

This chain links TRBV19 with TRBJ2-7; D is uncertain. Germline CDR1 is LNHDA and CDR2 is SQIVND (reference sequence). V was trimmed by 1 base and J by 3 bases, leaving 10 bases between them. CDR3 size: 14 residues. The CDR3, as DNA: TGTGCCAGTAGTATAGGAGGTTCCCGCTACGAGCAGTACTTC. This gives the protein CASSIGGSRYEQYF.

This chain links TRBV2 with TRBJ1-2; D is perhaps TRBD1 (5 bases). V was trimmed by 1 base and J by 8 bases, leaving 17 bases between them. The CDR3 loop spans 15 amino acids. From germline, CDR1 is SNHLY and CDR2 FYNNEI. The CDR3 DNA sequence: TGTGCCAGCAGTGAAGATGCAGGGTATATTTACGGCTACACCTTC. Its protein is CASSEDAGYIYGYTF.

This chain's CDR3 is CASSGTGSSGANVLTF. CDR3 sequence (DNA): TGTGCCAGCAGCGGGACGGGGAGCTCTGGGGCCAACGTCCTGACTTTC. The J gene is TRBJ2-6, the V gene TRBV9; D is possibly TRBD2 (5 bases). There are 16 residues in the CDR3. V lost 3 bases and J 0 bases, leaving 10 bases between the germline ends. Germline V gene data show CDR1 as SGDLS and CDR2 as YYNGEE.